Listed below are T cell receptor beta chains from one sample, sequenced in a study of radiotherapy plus CTLA-4 blockade in lung cancer. The assay was immunoSEQ multiplex PCR, and TCRdb's table has in-frame clones only and misses some. The sample yields tens of thousands of clones, around nine tenths seen once. This material consisted of peripheral blood, taken from a patient treated with radiotherapy plus ipilimumab. The receptors derive from a human donor with non-small cell lung cancer that progressed on radiotherapy plus ipilimumab. The conserved cysteine and the conserved F or W are not part of the CDR3 here.

CDR3 protein,J gene,V gene
ASSAAPGLVGEQF,TRBJ2-1,TRBV9
ASSQGQGANEKLF,TRBJ1-4,TRBV4-1
ASSTLWRRGSYNEQF,TRBJ2-1,TRBV19
ASSSLTGTIGSPLH,TRBJ1-6,TRBV7-9
ASSQGAGQETQY,TRBJ2-5,TRBV7-6
AWSGDGYT,TRBJ1-2,TRBV30
ASGLAESTDTQY,TRBJ2-3,TRBV5-1
SVVRGSYEQY,NA,TRBV29-1
ASSQEGGSFEQY,TRBJ2-7,TRBV4-3
ATSRQLAGGPDTQY,TRBJ2-3,TRBV15
ASSPMGGLVTQY,TRBJ2-5,TRBV5-8
ASSPIGNSGNTIY,TRBJ1-3,TRBV28
ASSPSGGARNEQF,TRBJ2-1,TRBV7-9
ASSGRRETQY,TRBJ2-5,TRBV19
ASRYPGREGEAF,TRBJ1-1,TRBV6-5
ASSRGNYNEQF,TRBJ2-1,TRBV21-1
ASSPTTGKYGYT,TRBJ1-2,TRBV18
ATSREGRPDTQY,TRBJ2-3,TRBV15
ASSPGLAGGKIEQF,TRBJ2-1,TRBV28
ASSLSGGPTYNEQF,TRBJ2-1,TRBV5-4
ASSQEKVNYGYT,TRBJ1-2,TRBV4-2
AIRGDWGVYEQY,TRBJ2-7,TRBV10-3
ASSPTGTGNSPLH,TRBJ1-6,TRBV6-5
ASNLPGQGADTQY,TRBJ2-3,TRBV28
ASSQGPNTGELF,TRBJ2-2,TRBV19
ASSLEPNYGYT,TRBJ1-2,TRBV7-2
ASSLGTFTEAF,TRBJ1-1,TRBV2
ASSLDQGAFSYEQY,TRBJ2-7,TRBV28
ASSFQENTEAF,TRBJ1-1,TRBV11-2
ASRDPRTSGKGEQY,TRBJ2-7,TRBV11-2
ASSDQPTVLGWGYEQF,TRBJ2-1,TRBV7-4
ASSLSGYNSPLH,TRBJ1-6,TRBV5-1
ASSLALDRADYGYT,TRBJ1-2,TRBV7-2
ASSPSPRRGEYRQETQY,TRBJ2-5,TRBV28
AISPGITARGGYT,TRBJ1-2,TRBV10-3
ASSDFFREEAF,TRBJ1-1,TRBV6-1
ASRGQGRGYT,TRBJ1-2,TRBV6-1
ASSPFQHARYTEAF,TRBJ1-1,TRBV27
ASSLVQGSTEAF,TRBJ1-1,TRBV7-2
ASSLEQGFGAF,TRBJ1-1,TRBV5-1
ASSLTDTQY,TRBJ2-3,TRBV6-1
ASSFGGSSGNTIY,TRBJ1-3,TRBV6-5
ASKGSQNNIQY,TRBJ2-4,TRBV2
ASSLAGTSGGETQY,TRBJ2-5,TRBV5-1
SVEDVPEQY,TRBJ2-7,TRBV29-1
ASSGGRATEAF,TRBJ1-1,TRBV2